This T cell receptor beta chain was captured by sequencing in a study of blood T cell repertoires in COVID-19. Study overall: Whether acute or convalescent, the COVID-19 samples came from the United States, Italy and Spain. T cells, B-cell-depleted T cells, or PBMCs supplied cDNA or gDNA.

The CDR3 contains 15 residues. Per germline, CDR1 SGHNT and CDR2 YENEEA. V gave up 1 base and J gave up 4 bases, with 11 bases separating them. Clones were sequenced by immunoSEQ multiplex PCR, and TCRdb holds only the in-frame ones, with some missing. The data hold around 150,000 clones, with 87% observed a single time. In the case of this clone: Different DNA sequences within this sample yield the same CDR3.

The source material was peripheral blood. The TCR comes from an older woman who had recovered from COVID-19. This chain uses TRBV11-3 with TRBJ2-1; D might be TRBD2 (6 bases). The CDR3 is CASSLGRGSYNEQFF. CDR3 DNA: TGTGCCAGCAGCTTAGGTCGGGGGTCTTACAATGAGCAGTTCTTC.